The TCR beta chain described here comes from a study of identical twins. Study conclusions and caveats: There is a chance that invariant MAIT and iNKT cells partially muddied zero-insertion analyses. Memory repertoires showed no such pattern, whereas abundant cord blood beta clonotypes carried fewer insertions. For monozygotic twins, models underestimated out-of-frame TCR alpha sharing.

This clonotype has at least ten counts. The antigen is not known. This CDR3 has 13 amino acids. Trimming removed 4 bases from V and 2 bases from J; junction bases left unmatched: 3. Germline assignment: CDR1 DFQATT and CDR2 SNEGSKA (reference sequence). TCRdb independently ran MiXCR on the 5' RACE reads; one entry per CDR3 protein. The table includes about 450,000 distinct CDR3 sequences, 18% detected once. Sequencing input: naive T cells sorted from blood. The V gene is TRBV20-1, the J gene TRBJ2-3; 7 bases align to TRBD2. The sequence was collected from a man between 50 and 59 years old in good health. The CDR3 loop is CSAKAGITDTQYF. The CDR3 DNA follows: TGCAGTGCTAAAGCGGGGATCACAGATACGCAGTATTTT.